This record looks at one T cell receptor (beta chain) sequence and its context. Its matching antigen is unknown. TCRdb reanalysed the 5' RACE reads using MiXCR and keeps one entry per CDR3 protein. The table shows about 430,000 distinct CDR3 sequences, with less than 20% occurring only once. This sample was included in a study of identical twins. General observations from the study: The study drew conclusions from cross-sectional statistical analysis, not from following the same donors. Memory repertoires showed no such pattern, whereas abundant cord blood beta clonotypes carried fewer insertions. Diverse VJ usage suggested most zero-insertion clonotypes were not invariant T cells.

Germline-derived CDR1 and CDR2 are DFQATT and SNEGSKA (reference sequence). With 7 bases clipped from V and 2 bases from J, the junction kept 12 bases outside the gene matches. This CDR3 spans 17 amino acids. The chain links TRBV20-1 to TRBJ2-3; 13 bases line up with TRBD2. The sequence was collected from a man aged 45-65 years in good health. Sequencing was done on a sample of naive T cells sorted from blood. CDR3 sequence reads: CSVTLPGLAGFTDTQYF. The CDR3 DNA reads TGCAGTGTCACCTTGCCGGGACTAGCGGGATTCACAGATACGCAGTATTTT.